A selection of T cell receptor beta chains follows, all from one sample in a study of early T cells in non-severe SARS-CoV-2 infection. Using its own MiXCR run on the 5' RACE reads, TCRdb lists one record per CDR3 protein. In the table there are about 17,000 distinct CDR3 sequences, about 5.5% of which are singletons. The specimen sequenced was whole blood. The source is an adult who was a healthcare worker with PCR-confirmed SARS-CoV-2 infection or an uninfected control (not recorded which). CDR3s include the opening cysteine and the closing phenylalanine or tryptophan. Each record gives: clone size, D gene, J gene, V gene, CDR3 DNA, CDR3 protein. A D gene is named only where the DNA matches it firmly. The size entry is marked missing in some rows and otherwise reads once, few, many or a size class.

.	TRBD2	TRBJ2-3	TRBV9	TGTGCCAGCAGCGTAAAAGGGCTAGCGGATTACACAGATACGCAGTATTTT	CASSVKGLADYTDTQYF
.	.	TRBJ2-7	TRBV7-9	TGTGCCAGCAGCTTAGACCAGGGCCGGACCTACGAGCAGTACTTC	CASSLDQGRTYEQYF
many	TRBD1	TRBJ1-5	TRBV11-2	TGTGCCAGCAGCTTAGACAGGGGGCAGCCCCAGCATTTT	CASSLDRGQPQHF
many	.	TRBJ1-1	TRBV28	TGTGCCAGCAGTTTATTCGGTCCCTTGAACACTGAAGCTTTCTTT	CASSLFGPLNTEAFF
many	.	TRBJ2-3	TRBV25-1	TGTGCCAGCAGTGGTTCATCCCGGGAGCGGGGCACAGATACGCAGTATTTT	CASSGSSRERGTDTQYF
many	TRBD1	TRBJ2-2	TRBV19	TGTGCCAGTGGAAGGGGGCAGGGCACCGGGGAGCTGTTTTTT	CASGRGQGTGELFF
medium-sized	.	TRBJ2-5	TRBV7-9	TGTGCCAGCAGCTTAAGGTTAGCCGTCGAGACCCAGTACTTC	CASSLRLAVETQYF
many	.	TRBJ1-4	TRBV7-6	TGTGCCACCGGGGGACGAACTAATGAAAAACTGTTTTTT	CATGGRTNEKLFF
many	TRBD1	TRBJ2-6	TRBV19	TGTGCCAGTAGTCCCGGGACAGGGCTTCGCTCTGGGGCCAACGTCCTGACTTTC	CASSPGTGLRSGANVLTF
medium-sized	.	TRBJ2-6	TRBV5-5	TGTGCCAGCAGCTTGAAGGGGATCGAATACGGAGGGGCCAACGTCCTGACTTTC	CASSLKGIEYGGANVLTF
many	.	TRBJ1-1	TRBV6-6	TGTGCCAGCACCGGGGCAGTCGGGACTGAAGCTTTCTTT	CASTGAVGTEAFF
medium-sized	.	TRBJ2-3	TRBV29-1	TGCAGCGTTGAGCATGGCGATGTGAAGTTCGGGGGAATGGATACGCAGTATTTT	CSVEHGDVKFGGMDTQYF
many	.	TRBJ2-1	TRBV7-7	TGTGCTAGCAGCCCTGATCGCGGCAATGAGCAGTTCTTC	CASSPDRGNEQFF
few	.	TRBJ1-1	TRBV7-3	TGTGCCAGCAGCCCGGGTCCTAGCTTCTTCGCGGCTTTCTTT	CASSPGPSFFAAFF
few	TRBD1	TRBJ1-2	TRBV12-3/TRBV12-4	TGTGCCAGCAGTGACAGGGAGAACTATGGCTACACCTTC	CASSDRENYGYTF
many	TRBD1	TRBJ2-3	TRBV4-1	TGCGCCAGCAGCCAAGAAAGAAGGGGGCTGATCACAGATACGCAGTATTTT	CASSQERRGLITDTQYF
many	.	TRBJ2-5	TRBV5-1	TGCGCCAGCAGCTTGTCCGGAGGATCAGAGACCCAGTACTTC	CASSLSGGSETQYF
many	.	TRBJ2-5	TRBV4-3	TGCGCCAGCAGCCAAGAAAGGGAGTTTCAAGAGACCCAGTACTTC	CASSQEREFQETQYF
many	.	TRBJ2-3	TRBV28	TGTGCCAGCAGTTTCGCTGGAAACACAGATACGCAGTATTTT	CASSFAGNTDTQYF
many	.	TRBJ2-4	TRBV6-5	TGTGCCAGCAGTTTTACACAGGATGCCAAAAACATTCAGTACTTC	CASSFTQDAKNIQYF
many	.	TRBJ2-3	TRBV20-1	TGCAGTGCCCAATCGGAATCTGGAGCAGATACGCAGTATTTT	CSAQSESGADTQYF
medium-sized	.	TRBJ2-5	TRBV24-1	TGTGCCACCAGTGGACAGGCCTTCGAGACCCAGTACTTC	CATSGQAFETQYF
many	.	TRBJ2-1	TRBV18	TGTGCCAGCTCACCCTTAGATGAGCAGTTCTTC	CASSPLDEQFF
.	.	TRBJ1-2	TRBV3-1	TGTGCCAGCAGCCAACAGGGGCAGGGAGGCTACACCTTC	CASSQQGQGGYTF
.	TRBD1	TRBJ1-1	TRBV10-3	TGTGCCACTCGGGGAAGGGGACAGGCTTCCACTGAAGCTTTCTTT	CATRGRGQASTEAFF
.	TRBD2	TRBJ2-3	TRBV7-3	TGTGCCAGCAGCTCTCTAGCGGGAGTGGTGAATACGCAGTATTTT	CASSSLAGVVNTQYF
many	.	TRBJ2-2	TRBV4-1	TGCGCCAGCAGCCAAGTGGCAGCGGCCTTCTACACCGGGGAGCTGTTTTTT	CASSQVAAAFYTGELFF
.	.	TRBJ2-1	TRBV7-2	TGTGCCAGCAGCTTAAGGGCAGTCAATGAGCAGTTCTTC	CASSLRAVNEQFF
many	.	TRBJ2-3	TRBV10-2	TGCGCCAGCCTTACGACAGATACGCAGTATTTT	CASLTTDTQYF
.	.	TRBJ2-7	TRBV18	TGTGCCAGCTCCATGAGGGACTCCTACGAGCAGTACTTC	CASSMRDSYEQYF
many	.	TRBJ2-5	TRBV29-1	TGCAGCGCGCTTGTGGGGAGGCAGACCCAGTACTTC	CSALVGRQTQYF
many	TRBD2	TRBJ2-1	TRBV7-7	TGTGCTAGCAGCCGAGACCAACTAGCGGGAGGAGGTAATGAGCAGTTCTTC	CASSRDQLAGGGNEQFF
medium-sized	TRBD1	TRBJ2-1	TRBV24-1	TGTGCCACCAGTGGGCTGGGGGTGACAGGGGGTGGGAATGAGCAGTTCTTC	CATSGLGVTGGGNEQFF
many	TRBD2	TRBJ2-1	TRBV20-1	TGCAGTGCTCCGGGACTAGCGGGCCACAATGAGCAGTTCTTC	CSAPGLAGHNEQFF
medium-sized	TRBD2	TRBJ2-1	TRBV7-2	TGTGCCAGCAGCTCGGGACTAGCGGGAGGGGAGCAGTTCTTC	CASSSGLAGGEQFF
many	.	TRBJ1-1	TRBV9	TGTGCCAGCAGCGTAGCGGGGACGGCTAACACTGAAGCTTTCTTT	CASSVAGTANTEAFF